This T cell receptor (beta chain) is drawn from a study of blood T cell repertoires in COVID-19. The CDR3 loop spans 15 amino acids. J was trimmed by 2 bases and V by 6 bases; bases with no gene match: 6. The germline V gene encodes CDR1 LNHDA and CDR2 SQIVND (reference sequence). Sequencing was performed with immunoSEQ multiplex PCR; in TCRdb, only in-frame clones are kept and a portion is missing. The sample lists a few hundred thousand clones; roughly 85% were seen once. This chain joins TRBV19 and TRBJ1-5; the match to TRBD1 covers 8 bases. The sequence derives from a woman between 45 and 65 years old who had been exposed to COVID-19. Sequencing input: PBMCs or T cells enriched from blood (not recorded which). The CDR3: CASREVGQGNQPQHF. The CDR3 DNA reads as TGTGCCAGTAGAGAAGTGGGACAGGGCAATCAGCCCCAGCATTTT.